What follows describes a single T cell receptor beta chain. The sample originates from a study of blood T cell repertoires in COVID-19. Overall study: Sample material is recorded as cDNA or gDNA derived from T cells, B-cell-depleted T cells, or PBMCs.

The V end was cut by 5 bases, the J end by 2 bases, with 12 bases between. The CDR3 is 14 residues long. CDR1 MNHEY and CDR2 SVGAGI come from the germline V gene. Authors' analysis steps: The authors estimated nucleated cell counts from reference gene primer amplification. Only in-frame clones appear in the TCRdb table, and some are missing; sequencing was by immunoSEQ multiplex PCR. That table supplies the V and J calls and clone size; D and trimming were determined from the DNA. The sample lists 150,000 to 200,000 clones, about 85% occurring once. This sequence originates from an elderly woman in a cohort sampled during active or convalescent COVID-19. Sequenced: peripheral blood. The V and J genes are TRBV6-5 and TRBJ2-5; no reliable D call. CDR3 DNA sequence: TGTGCCAGCAGTACCACAGTATCACAAGAGACCCAGTACTTC. Its translation: CASSTTVSQETQYF.